This entry describes one TCR beta chain. Other nucleotide sequences in the sample specify the same CDR3. As handled by the study authors: Reference gene primer amplification gave estimated nucleated cell counts. Here immunoSEQ multiplex PCR was the method, and the copy in TCRdb shows in-frame clones only, minus some. For V, J and clone size, that table is used; D and trimming come from the DNA. The data show 200,000 to 250,000 clones, with roughly 86% seen just once and about 4% held by the top ten. The germline gives CDR1 SNHLY, CDR2 FYNNEI. The CDR3 spans 15 residues. V lost 0 bases to trimming and J lost 3 bases, with 9 bases between them. The data stem from a study of blood T cell repertoires in COVID-19. Across the whole study: Specimens from acute and convalescent COVID-19 originated in the United States, Italy and Spain. PBMCs, B-cell-depleted T cells, or T cells provided the cDNA or gDNA that made up the material.

This rearrangement joins TRBV2 to TRBJ2-1, with a possible D match to TRBD1 (5 bases). The sequence was obtained from a man aged 50 or older with acute or convalescent COVID-19. The sequenced sample consisted of peripheral blood. CDR3 amino acids: CASSEAGANYNEQFF. The CDR3 DNA sequence: TGTGCCAGCAGTGAAGCAGGGGCGAACTACAATGAGCAGTTCTTC.